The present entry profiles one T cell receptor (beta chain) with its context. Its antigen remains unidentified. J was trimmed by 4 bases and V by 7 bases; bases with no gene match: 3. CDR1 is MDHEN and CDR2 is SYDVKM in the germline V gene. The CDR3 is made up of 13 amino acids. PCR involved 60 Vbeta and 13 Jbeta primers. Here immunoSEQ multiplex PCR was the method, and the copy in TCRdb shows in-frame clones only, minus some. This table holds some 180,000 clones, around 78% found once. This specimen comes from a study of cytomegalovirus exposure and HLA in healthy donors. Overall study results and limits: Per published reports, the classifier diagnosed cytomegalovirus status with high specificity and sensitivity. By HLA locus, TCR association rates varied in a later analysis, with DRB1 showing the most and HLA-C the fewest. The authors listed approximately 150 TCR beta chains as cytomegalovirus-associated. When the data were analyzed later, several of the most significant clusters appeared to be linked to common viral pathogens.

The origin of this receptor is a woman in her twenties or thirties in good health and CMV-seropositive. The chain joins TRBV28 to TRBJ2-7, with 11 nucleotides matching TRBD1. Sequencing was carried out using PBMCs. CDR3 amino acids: CASNRDRGYEQYF. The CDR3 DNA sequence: TGTGCCAGCAACCGGGACAGGGGGTACGAGCAGTACTTC.